The present entry profiles one T cell receptor (beta chain) with its context. Its specificity is not known. The record originates from a study of T cell responses to AZD1222 COVID-19 vaccine. Produced via immunoSEQ multiplex PCR; TCRdb's table is partial and in-frame only. Here the sample spans 100,000 to 150,000 clones, around nine tenths being singletons. The germline V gene encodes CDR1 SQVTM and CDR2 ANQGSEA. With 7 bases removed from V and 7 bases from J, the gap between germline ends came to 16 bases. This CDR3 contains 13 residues. The study's findings and limits: Donors in the cohort were predominantly white British and more often female, and clonal diversity was possibly underestimated.

Sequencing used peripheral blood, obtained 28 days after the second AZD1222 dose. This clonotype was sampled from an adult who received the AZD1222 COVID-19 vaccine. J is TRBJ1-4 and V is TRBV29-1, with a tentative D call TRBD1 (6 bases). CDR3 sequence reads: CSAATGPGEKLFF. The CDR3 DNA is TGCAGCGCAGCAACAGGGCCGGGTGAAAAACTGTTTTTT.